These 21 T cell receptor beta chains came from one sample sequenced in a study of response to subunit inactivated influenza vaccine. TCRdb recomputed calls from the RT-PCR reads with MiXCR, one row per CDR3 protein. The profile shows a few hundred thousand distinct CDR3 sequences, 10% to 12% of them singletons. The sample also formed part of further work on T cells expressing NK-cell markers. From that study: UMIs accompanied the 5'RACE template switching by which TCR beta cDNA was made.

The material was PBMCs from blood, obtained on the day of vaccination. The receptors here all came from a man aged 45 to 65 who received an inactivated influenza vaccine.

The sample holds a few counts of this clonotype. V gene TRBV5-1 combines with J gene TRBJ2-3; D unresolved. Trimming pared 0 bases from V and 0 bases from J, leaving 8 bases between. CDR1 is SGHRS and CDR2 is YFSETQ in the germline V gene. This CDR3 contains 15 residues. As DNA, the CDR3 is TGCGCCAGCAGCTTGGTGGCACAGAGCACAGATACGCAGTATTTT. Its protein product is CASSLVAQSTDTQYF. Based on the CDR3 plus reference TRBV5-1 and TRBJ2-3, the full variable domain is KAGVTQTPRYLIKTRGQQVTLSCSPISGHRSVSWYQQTPGQGLQFLFEYFSETQRNKGNFPGRFSGRQFSNSRSEMNVSTLELGDSALYLCASSLVAQSTDTQYFGPGTRLTVL.

This clonotype has just a few counts. The chain employs TRBV5-1 and TRBJ2-7; D is undetermined. The ends were cut back, 0 bases at V and 0 bases at J, with 13 bases in the middle. The CDR3 spans 16 residues. Germline V gene lookup returns CDR1 SGHRS and CDR2 YFSETQ. The CDR3 region is CASSLDSPTLSYEQYF. The DNA for the CDR3 is TGCGCCAGCAGCTTGGATTCTCCCACACTCTCCTACGAGCAGTACTTC.

This clonotype was seen only a few times. The V and J genes are TRBV20-1 and TRBJ2-2; weak D call: TRBD1 (6 bases). V was clipped by 0 bases and J by 6 bases, with 14 bases between them. The germline V gene encodes CDR1 DFQATT and CDR2 SNEGSKA (reference sequence). CDR3 length: 15 amino acids. The CDR3 loop is CSARDLNRVAGELFF. As DNA, the CDR3 is TGCAGTGCTAGAGATCTGAACAGGGTGGCCGGGGAGCTGTTTTTT.

The gene calls are TRBV11-2 and TRBJ2-2; 9 positions match TRBD1. This CDR3 region has 18 residues. V lost 2 bases to trimming and J lost 4 bases; unmatched junction nucleotides: 11. Germline loops: CDR1 SGHAT, CDR2 FQNNGV. Written as DNA, the CDR3 is TGTGCCAGCAGCTTACTTGGGGGACAGGGAATGAGCACCGGGGAGCTGTTTTTT. It encodes CASSLLGGQGMSTGELFF.

This clonotype has only a few counts. The chain uses TRBV20-1 and TRBJ2-3, with no clear D. The germline V and J ends were trimmed by 5 bases and 3 bases, with 18 bases remaining between them. The V gene's germline CDR1 is DFQATT and CDR2 SNEGSKA (reference sequence). This CDR3 is built from 15 residues. The CDR3 bases are TGCAGTGCTTACCCGTTGAGTCGGTCGACAGATACGCAGTATTTT. This sequence encodes CSAYPLSRSTDTQYF.

The sample holds a few counts of this clonotype. The chain is built from TRBV12-3 or TRBV12-4 and TRBJ1-1, with a weak D call TRBD1 (5 bases). The CDR3 totals 15 residues. The V gene lost 1 base and the J gene lost 5 bases, with 14 bases spanning the gap. The CDR3 is CASSLGGGTGTEAFF. The CDR3 DNA reads as TGTGCCAGCAGTTTAGGCGGGGGAACAGGAACTGAAGCTTTCTTT.

This clonotype was observed a handful of times. The J gene is TRBJ2-3, the V gene TRBV5-6; D perhaps matches TRBD2 (5 bases). Trimming removed 1 base from V and 2 bases from J, with 8 bases in between. CDR3 size: 14 residues. Germline V gives CDR1 SGHDT, CDR2 YYEEEE. Here the CDR3 reads CASSLSAATDTQYF. CDR3 DNA sequence: TGTGCCAGCAGCTTGTCAGCGGCCACAGATACGCAGTATTTT.

This rearrangement joins TRBV12-3 or TRBV12-4 to TRBJ2-1, with D unclear. The CDR3 consists of 15 residues. Trimming took 7 bases from V and 6 from J, leaving 19 bases between them. The CDR3 protein is CASTFVGSRVNEQFF. The CDR3 DNA is TGTGCCAGCACCTTTGTGGGATCCAGAGTCAATGAGCAGTTCTTC.

The chain carries TRBV10-3 and TRBJ2-3, with D unresolved. The V end lost 0 bases, the J end lost 1 base, and 11 bases lay between the germline ends. The CDR3 loop spans 16 amino acids. Germline-derived CDR1 and CDR2 are ENHRY and SYGVKD. CDR3 bases: TGTGCCATCAGTGAGTCGGGTAGCATGGGCACAGATACGCAGTATTTT. Translated, it gives CAISESGSMGTDTQYF.

This chain joins TRBV20-1 and TRBJ1-1, with D perhaps TRBD1 (5 bases). Germline CDR1 DFQATT, CDR2 SNEGSKA (reference sequence). The CDR3 has 14 residues. Deletions cut 8 bases from V and 4 bases from J, with 20 bases between. CDR3 in DNA: TGCAGTTCCACCGGGGCGACCGGTGGCACTGAAGCTTTCTTT. Protein sequence: CSSTGATGGTEAFF.

This clonotype was detected a few times. This chain links TRBV12-3 or TRBV12-4 with TRBJ1-2; D gene uncertain. The V gene lost 5 bases and the J gene lost 8 bases, with 15 bases spanning the gap. The length of the CDR3 is 13 residues. The CDR3 nucleotides read TGTGCCAGCAGTGAAGGACGGACGTGGGGCTACACCTTC. Residues: CASSEGRTWGYTF.

This clonotype showed up just a few times. This sequence joins TRBV4-3 and TRBJ1-5; D unclear. Germline loops: CDR1 LGHNA, CDR2 YSLEER. Trimming stripped 2 bases from V and 4 bases from J, with 12 bases between. The CDR3 has 15 amino acids. The DNA of the CDR3 is TGCGCCAGCAGCCAATCCGGGAGTCCGAATCAGCCCCAGCATTTT. Translation: CASSQSGSPNQPQHF.

This clonotype has more than one count but fewer than ten. The chain is built from TRBV28 and TRBJ2-5, with 7 positions matching TRBD2. Trimming removed 6 bases from V and 5 bases from J; junction bases left unmatched: 9. CDR3 size: 14 residues. The germline V gene encodes CDR1 MDHEN and CDR2 SYDVKM. The CDR3 coding sequence is TGTGCCAGCAGCCGAGCGGGAAGGGTTGAGACCCAGTACTTC. This encodes CASSRAGRVETQYF.

This clonotype was observed many times. V and J are TRBV6-1 and TRBJ2-1, with 10 bases fitting TRBD1. Looked up from germline, CDR1 is MNHNS and CDR2 is SASEGT. The trim removed 5 bases at V and 7 bases at J, leaving 8 bases unmatched. The CDR3 has 15 amino acids. The CDR3 region is CASSTGQGRLNEQFF. The DNA of the CDR3 is TGTGCCAGCAGTACGGGACAGGGGCGTTTGAATGAGCAGTTCTTC.

This clonotype was observed a handful of times. The CDR3 nucleotides are TGTGCCAGCAGCTTAACTGGTCTAGCGGGAAGAGATACGCAGTATTTT. Protein product: CASSLTGLAGRDTQYF. The chain uses TRBV7-3 and TRBJ2-3, with 9 bases that match TRBD2. The CDR3 is 16 residues long. CDR1 SGHTA and CDR2 FQGTGA come from the germline V gene. Trimming took 0 bases from V and 5 from J; bases not matched to a gene: 6.

This clonotype was counted many times. The chain employs TRBV9 and TRBJ2-7, with TRBD2 matching over 15 bases. Germline CDR1 SGDLS, CDR2 YYNGEE. The CDR3 has 19 amino acids. V shed 4 bases, J shed 4 bases, and the junction held 15 bases outside the gene matches. The CDR3 nucleotides read TGTGCCAGCAGCCTTCGGACTAGCGGGAGGGACCGGAGGGTTTACGAGCAGTACTTC. Translating gives CASSLRTSGRDRRVYEQYF.

In this sample, this clonotype turned up many times. The chain combines TRBV2 with TRBJ2-1; D remains unclear. Germline values: CDR1 SNHLY, CDR2 FYNNEI. V lost 2 bases, J lost 0 bases, and 11 bases lay in between. CDR3 length equals 16 residues. The CDR3 protein is CASSELLYSSYNEQFF. The CDR3 nucleotides are TGTGCCAGCAGTGAATTGCTGTACAGCTCCTACAATGAGCAGTTCTTC. The full variable domain, with the rest looked up from reference TRBV2 and TRBJ2-1, is EPEVTQTPSHQVTQMGQEVILRCVPISNHLYFYWYRQILGQKVEFLVSFYNNEISEKSEIFDDQFSVERPDGSNFTLKIRSTKLEDSAMYFCASSELLYSSYNEQFFGPGTRLTVL.

This chain uses TRBV4-2 with TRBJ2-7; 10 bases match TRBD1. Trimming took 3 bases from V and 3 from J; bases not matched to a gene: 5. CDR3 length: 15 amino acids. Germline V gives CDR1 LGHNA, CDR2 YNFKEQ. CDR3 DNA: TGTGCCAGCAGCCAGACAGGGGGCGGTATCTACGAGCAGTACTTC. Translation gives CASSQTGGGIYEQYF.

V gene TRBV28 combines with J gene TRBJ2-1; D is tentatively TRBD1 or TRBD2 (5 bases each). Looked up from germline, CDR1 is MDHEN and CDR2 is SYDVKM. The CDR3 contains 14 residues. Trimming left V 8 bases short and J 4 bases short, with 15 bases between. The CDR3: CASRSPGPYNEQFF. Here the CDR3 DNA reads TGTGCCAGCCGTTCACCGGGACCGTACAATGAGCAGTTCTTC.

This chain connects TRBV5-1 to TRBJ2-7; possible D gene TRBD1, 6 bases. V was cut by 2 bases and J by 6 bases, with 15 bases left in between. Germline-derived CDR1 and CDR2 are SGHRS and YFSETQ. CDR3 length: 14 amino acids. CDR3 in DNA: TGCGCCAGCAGCTTCGGACAGCCCCTCGGCGAGCAGTACTTC. It encodes CASSFGQPLGEQYF. The whole variable domain, filled in from reference TRBV5-1 and TRBJ2-7, reads KAGVTQTPRYLIKTRGQQVTLSCSPISGHRSVSWYQQTPGQGLQFLFEYFSETQRNKGNFPGRFSGRQFSNSRSEMNVSTLELGDSALYLCASSFGQPLGEQYFGPGTRLTVT.

This clonotype has a count of ten or more. This sequence joins TRBV3-1 and TRBJ1-3, with D possibly TRBD1 on 5 matching bases. Trimming removed 3 bases at V and 0 bases at J, with 9 bases between. Per germline, CDR1 LGHDT and CDR2 YNNKEL (reference sequence). This CDR3 is built from 15 residues. CDR3: CASSQAQVSGNTIYF. The DNA of the CDR3 is TGTGCCAGCAGCCAGGCACAGGTCTCTGGAAACACCATATATTTT.